This TCR beta chain was sequenced in a study of shared clonotypes between healthy human individuals. Only CD45RO-negative cells positively selected for CCR7 counted as naive CD8 cells, so terminally differentiated effector memory CD45RA+ cells were excluded. The CDR3 contains 16 residues. The germline V gene has CDR1 MDHEN and CDR2 SYDVKM. With 0 bases clipped from V and 2 bases from J, the junction kept 4 bases outside the gene matches. Some clones are missing from TCRdb's copy, which holds only in-frame ones; the method was immunoSEQ multiplex PCR. The sample yields around 600,000 clones, approximately 96% seen once. Study findings and constraints: When naive CD4 clonotypes were compared across a few donors, about 4.8% were shared. The authors sampled blood alone, and tissue repertoires likely differ. Generation probability values for non-shared clonotypes were lower than those for clonotypes shared by all four donors.

A note on this clone: Its specificity is unknown.

The TCR sequence derives from a woman under 40 in good health. The rearrangement joins TRBV28 to TRBJ2-3, with 8 bases matching TRBD2. The specimen was naive CD8+ T cells sorted from blood. In DNA form, the CDR3 reads TGTGCCAGCAGTTTATGGGGTAGCGGGATCACAGATACGCAGTATTTT. Its translation is CASSLWGSGITDTQYF.